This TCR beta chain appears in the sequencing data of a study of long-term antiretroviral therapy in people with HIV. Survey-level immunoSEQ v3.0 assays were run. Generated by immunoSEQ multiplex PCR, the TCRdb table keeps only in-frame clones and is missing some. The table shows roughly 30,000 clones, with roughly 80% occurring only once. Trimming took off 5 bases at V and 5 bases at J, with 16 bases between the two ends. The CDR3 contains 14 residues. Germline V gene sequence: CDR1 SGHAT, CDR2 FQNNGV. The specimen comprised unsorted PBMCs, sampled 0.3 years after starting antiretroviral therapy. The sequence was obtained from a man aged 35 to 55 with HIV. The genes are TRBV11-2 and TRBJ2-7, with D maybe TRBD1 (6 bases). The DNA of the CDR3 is TGTGCCAGCAGCCCACAGGGCCCCAGGGACGAGCAGTACTTC. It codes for CASSPQGPRDEQYF.